Given below is one T cell receptor beta chain in context. Clones were read by immunoSEQ multiplex PCR, and TCRdb kept only the in-frame ones, dropping some. Of around 79,000 clones in the sample, more than 85% were seen once. The source of the sample is a study of technical replicates of blood from a few donors. The V and J ends lost 4 bases and 3 bases, in that order; junction bases with no gene match: 5. CDR3 size: 14 residues. Germline V gene lookup returns CDR1 SGHNT and CDR2 YYREEE (reference sequence). The specimen sequenced was T cells isolated from PBMCs. The source is a human donor in good health. Some clones in this sample may be carry-over from other donors' samples. V gene TRBV5-4 combines with J gene TRBJ2-5; 8 nucleotides agree with TRBD2. The CDR3 reads CASSAPGREETQYF. DNA for the CDR3: TGTGCCAGCAGCGCGCCCGGGAGGGAAGAGACCCAGTACTTC.